The rows below give T cell receptor beta chains drawn from one sample of a study of blood T cell repertoires in COVID-19. Assay used: immunoSEQ multiplex PCR; TCRdb lists only in-frame clones, some missing. This sample has 80,000 to 100,000 clones, with roughly 85% found just once. Sequencing was performed on peripheral blood. The receptors come from a man between 65 and 85 years old with acute or convalescent COVID-19. The CDR3 runs from the conserved cysteine through the conserved F or W. A D gene is named only where the DNA matches it firmly. Only some rows state a clone size, as once, few, many or a class for expanded clones.

CDR3aa: CASSTNEGAPPQHF; CDR3nt: TGTGCCAGTAGTACCAATGAGGGGGCGCCGCCCCAGCATTTT; j_gene: TRBJ1-5; d_gene: TRBD1; v_gene: TRBV19; abundance: once
CDR3aa: CASSAPGAGGRNEQFF; CDR3nt: TGTGCCAGCAGTGCCCCAGGAGCGGGGGGTCGGAATGAGCAGTTCTTC; j_gene: TRBJ2-1; d_gene: TRBD2; v_gene: TRBV28; abundance: .
CDR3aa: CASSDYREAFF; CDR3nt: TGTGCCAGCAGTGATTACCGGGAAGCTTTCTTT; j_gene: TRBJ1-1; d_gene: .; v_gene: TRBV25-1; abundance: .
CDR3aa: CASRTGQSWETQYF; CDR3nt: TGTGCCAGCAGGACAGGCCAGAGTTGGGAGACCCAGTACTTC; j_gene: TRBJ2-5; d_gene: .; v_gene: TRBV6-5; abundance: .
CDR3aa: CASSQEFSGAEAFF; CDR3nt: TGTGCCAGCAGCCAAGAGTTTAGCGGCGCTGAAGCTTTCTTT; j_gene: TRBJ1-1; d_gene: .; v_gene: TRBV4-2; abundance: .
CDR3aa: CASIKVLANYGYTF; CDR3nt: TGTGCCAGCATTAAGGTCCTAGCTAACTATGGCTACACCTTC; j_gene: TRBJ1-2; d_gene: .; v_gene: TRBV28; abundance: .
CDR3aa: CASSLFRESSGGYTF; CDR3nt: TGTGCCAGCAGCTTGTTTCGGGAGAGTTCGGGGGGCTACACCTTC; j_gene: TRBJ1-2; d_gene: .; v_gene: TRBV7-9; abundance: .
CDR3aa: CASSLNAGDTQYF; CDR3nt: TGTGCCAGCAGTTTGAATGCGGGGGATACGCAGTATTTT; j_gene: TRBJ2-3; d_gene: .; v_gene: TRBV12-3/TRBV12-4; abundance: once
CDR3aa: CASRRDSSNNQPQHF; CDR3nt: TGTGCCAGCAGAAGGGACAGCTCGAACAATCAGCCCCAGCATTTT; j_gene: TRBJ1-5; d_gene: TRBD1; v_gene: TRBV2; abundance: few
CDR3aa: CASSDSGMNTEAFF; CDR3nt: TGTGCCAGCAGTGATTCGGGAATGAACACTGAAGCTTTCTTT; j_gene: TRBJ1-1; d_gene: .; v_gene: TRBV2; abundance: .
CDR3aa: CASSLTSGSTDTQYF; CDR3nt: TGTGCCAGCAGTTTGACTAGCGGGAGCACAGATACGCAGTATTTT; j_gene: TRBJ2-3; d_gene: TRBD2; v_gene: TRBV6-4; abundance: .
CDR3aa: CASSTDLTGGWQPQHF; CDR3nt: TGTGCCAGTAGTACCGACCTAACAGGGGGATGGCAGCCCCAGCATTTT; j_gene: TRBJ1-5; d_gene: TRBD1; v_gene: TRBV19; abundance: .
CDR3aa: CASRRLAINTGELFF; CDR3nt: TGTGCCAGCAGAAGACTAGCGATAAACACCGGGGAGCTGTTTTTT; j_gene: TRBJ2-2; d_gene: TRBD2; v_gene: TRBV6-5; abundance: .
CDR3aa: CASSPGGLAGTTNTGELFF; CDR3nt: TGTGCCAGCAGCCCTGGTGGACTAGCGGGAACTACGAACACCGGGGAGCTGTTTTTT; j_gene: TRBJ2-2; d_gene: TRBD2; v_gene: TRBV5-5; abundance: .
CDR3aa: CASSLEPIPDTQYF; CDR3nt: TGCGCCAGCAGCTTGGAGCCAATCCCAGATACGCAGTATTTT; j_gene: TRBJ2-3; d_gene: .; v_gene: TRBV5-1; abundance: .
CDR3aa: CASSQGAGEQFF; CDR3nt: TGCGCCAGCAGTCAGGGGGCCGGGGAGCAGTTCTTC; j_gene: TRBJ2-1; d_gene: TRBD1; v_gene: TRBV10-2; abundance: .
CDR3aa: CASSLWLTGGRQPQHF; CDR3nt: TGTGCCAGCAGTTTATGGCTCACAGGGGGGAGGCAGCCCCAGCATTTT; j_gene: TRBJ1-5; d_gene: TRBD1; v_gene: TRBV28; abundance: .
CDR3aa: CATSRGGQVTGELFF; CDR3nt: TGTGCCACCAGCAGGGGGGGGCAGGTCACCGGGGAGCTGTTTTTT; j_gene: TRBJ2-2; d_gene: .; v_gene: TRBV15; abundance: .
CDR3aa: CASSLGGWETQYF; CDR3nt: TGTGCCAGCAGCCTGGGGGGGTGGGAGACCCAGTACTTC; j_gene: TRBJ2-5; d_gene: TRBD2; v_gene: TRBV12-3/TRBV12-4; abundance: .
CDR3aa: CATSLTSGGRQETQYF; CDR3nt: TGTGCCACCAGCCTAACTAGCGGGGGAAGGCAAGAGACCCAGTACTTC; j_gene: TRBJ2-5; d_gene: TRBD2; v_gene: TRBV24-1; abundance: .
CDR3aa: CASSVTSGGASNTGELFF; CDR3nt: TGTGCCAGCAGCGTGACTAGCGGGGGGGCCTCGAACACCGGGGAGCTGTTTTTT; j_gene: TRBJ2-2; d_gene: TRBD2; v_gene: TRBV5-4; abundance: once
CDR3aa: CASSGEITDTQYF; CDR3nt: TGTGCCAGTAGCGGGGAGATCACAGATACGCAGTATTTT; j_gene: TRBJ2-3; d_gene: TRBD2; v_gene: TRBV25-1; abundance: .
CDR3aa: CASSPGLSSYNSPLHF; CDR3nt: TGTGCCAGCAGCCCCGGACTTTCCTCCTATAATTCACCCCTCCACTTT; j_gene: TRBJ1-6; d_gene: .; v_gene: TRBV5-6; abundance: .
CDR3aa: CASSRRGGLDTDTQYF; CDR3nt: TGTGCCAGTAGTAGGCGGGGGGGGCTGGACACAGATACGCAGTATTTT; j_gene: TRBJ2-3; d_gene: TRBD2; v_gene: TRBV19; abundance: .
CDR3aa: CASSDYRFGNTEAFF; CDR3nt: TGTGCCAGCAGCGACTACAGGTTTGGGAACACTGAAGCTTTCTTT; j_gene: TRBJ1-1; d_gene: .; v_gene: TRBV9; abundance: .
CDR3aa: CASVQGGFYNEQFF; CDR3nt: TGTGCCAGCGTCCAGGGGGGATTCTACAATGAGCAGTTCTTC; j_gene: TRBJ2-1; d_gene: .; v_gene: TRBV2; abundance: .
CDR3aa: CASSSPPGLARYEQYF; CDR3nt: TGTGCCAGCAGCAGCCCTCCGGGACTAGCGAGGTACGAGCAGTACTTC; j_gene: TRBJ2-7; d_gene: TRBD2; v_gene: TRBV7-2; abundance: few
CDR3aa: CASSVHAGTGLSVGGYTF; CDR3nt: TGTGCCAGCAGCGTTCACGCAGGGACAGGGTTAAGTGTTGGTGGCTACACCTTC; j_gene: TRBJ1-2; d_gene: TRBD1; v_gene: TRBV9; abundance: .
CDR3aa: CASSFAYGANYGYTF; CDR3nt: TGTGCCAGCAGCTTTGCGTACGGAGCTAACTATGGCTACACCTTC; j_gene: TRBJ1-2; d_gene: .; v_gene: TRBV5-4; abundance: .
CDR3aa: CASSLRGVTEAFF; CDR3nt: TGTGCCAGCTCACTCCGGGGGGTAACTGAAGCTTTCTTT; j_gene: TRBJ1-1; d_gene: .; v_gene: TRBV18; abundance: few
CDR3aa: CASSGFLAGGHVGELFF; CDR3nt: TGCGCCAGCAGCGGGTTTCTAGCGGGGGGCCACGTCGGGGAGCTGTTTTTT; j_gene: TRBJ2-2; d_gene: TRBD2; v_gene: TRBV5-1; abundance: .
CDR3aa: CASSLLRQGARNEQFF; CDR3nt: TGTGCCAGCAGCTTACTCCGCCAGGGGGCAAGGAATGAGCAGTTCTTC; j_gene: TRBJ2-1; d_gene: TRBD1; v_gene: TRBV7-9; abundance: .
CDR3aa: CASSQGRYPGELFF; CDR3nt: TGTGCCAGCAGCCAAGGGCGGTACCCCGGGGAGCTGTTTTTT; j_gene: TRBJ2-2; d_gene: .; v_gene: TRBV3-1/TRBV3-2; abundance: .
CDR3aa: CASSLGPFSGANVLTF; CDR3nt: TGTGCCAGCAGTTTAGGGCCGTTCTCTGGGGCCAACGTCCTGACTTTC; j_gene: TRBJ2-6; d_gene: .; v_gene: TRBV28; abundance: .
CDR3aa: CASSSSGTGGLGYTF; CDR3nt: TGTGCCAGCAGTTCCTCCGGGACAGGGGGCCTTGGCTACACCTTC; j_gene: TRBJ1-2; d_gene: TRBD1; v_gene: TRBV27; abundance: .
CDR3aa: CASSARTGDSGELFF; CDR3nt: TGTGCCAGCAGCGCGCGGACAGGGGATTCCGGGGAGCTGTTTTTT; j_gene: TRBJ2-2; d_gene: TRBD1; v_gene: TRBV6-5; abundance: few